This T cell receptor beta chain is from a study of blood T cells in healthy people across ages. A second about 7 to 12 cycle PCR used barcoded and J-beta primers. TCRdb itself ran the 5' RACE reads through MiXCR, one entry per CDR3 protein. This table holds approximately 1,700,000 distinct CDR3 sequences, more than 35% found once. The CDR3 runs to 15 residues. Germline V gives CDR1 MDHEN, CDR2 SYDVKM. Trimming removed 8 bases from V and 5 bases from J, with 19 bases in between. The specimen sequenced was blood. This TCR was sampled from a human donor in good health. This chain links TRBV28 with TRBJ1-5; unclear D gene. DNA of the CDR3: TGTGCCAGCTCCCTAGGGTCCCCCCATGATCAGCCCCAGCATTTT. It encodes CASSLGSPHDQPQHF.